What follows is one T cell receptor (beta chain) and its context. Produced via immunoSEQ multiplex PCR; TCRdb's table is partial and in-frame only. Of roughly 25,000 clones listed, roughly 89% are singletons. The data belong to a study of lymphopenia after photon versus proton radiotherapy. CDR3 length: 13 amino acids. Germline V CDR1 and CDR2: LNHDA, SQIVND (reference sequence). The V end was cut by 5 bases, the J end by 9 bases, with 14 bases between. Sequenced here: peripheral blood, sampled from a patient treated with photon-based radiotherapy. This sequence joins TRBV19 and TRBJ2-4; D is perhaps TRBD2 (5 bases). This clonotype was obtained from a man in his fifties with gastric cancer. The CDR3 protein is CASSGEGLSIQYF. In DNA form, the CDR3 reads TGTGCCAGTAGTGGAGAGGGTCTGTCCATTCAGTACTTC.